The 25 T cell receptor beta chains in this list originate from one sample, sequenced in a study of blood T cell repertoires in COVID-19. TCRdb keeps only in-frame clones here, not all; method: immunoSEQ multiplex PCR. The data hold 130,000 to 150,000 clones, with over 75% observed a single time. Sequences were obtained from peripheral blood. The receptors derive from a man between 60 and 75 years old with active or convalescent COVID-19.

The CDR3 here is CASRPGQHNEQFF. CDR3 sequence (DNA): TGTGCCAGCAGGCCCGGACAGCACAATGAGCAGTTCTTC. V usage is TRBV6-5 and J usage is TRBJ2-1; TRBD1 is a possible D gene (6 bases). The germline CDR1 and CDR2 sequences are MNHEY and SVGAGI. V lost 6 bases to trimming and J lost 5 bases, with 11 bases between them. CDR3 length equals 13 residues.

V is TRBV19 and J is TRBJ1-1; TRBD1 aligns across 12 bases. Losses at the gene ends were 9 bases for V and 1 base for J; bases not matched to a gene: 6. CDR1 is LNHDA, CDR2 SQIVND, per germline (reference sequence). This CDR3 comprises 15 residues. The CDR3 loop reads CARGQGARRNTEAFF. For the CDR3, the DNA is TGTGCCAGGGGACAGGGGGCGAGGAGGAACACTGAAGCTTTCTTT.

The chain uses TRBV5-4 and TRBJ2-5; possibly TRBD1 for D (5 bases). The germline CDR1 and CDR2 sequences are SGHNT and YYREEE (reference sequence). V lost 6 bases and J 0 bases, leaving 24 bases between the germline ends. CDR3 length: 18 residues. CDR3 region: CASNRAGTRTPNQETQYF. CDR3 nucleotides: TGTGCCAGCAATCGAGCCGGAACTCGGACACCCAACCAAGAGACCCAGTACTTC. Variable domain in full (rest from reference TRBV5-4 and TRBJ2-5): ETGVTQSPTHLIKTRGQQVTLRCSSQSGHNTVSWYQQALGQGPQFIFQYYREEENGRGNFPPRFSGLQFPNYSSELNVNALELDDSALYLCASNRAGTRTPNQETQYFGPGTRLLVL.

This clone has a single count. The chain employs TRBV7-8 and TRBJ2-7; TRBD2 aligns across 11 bases. Losses at the gene ends were 8 bases for V and 0 bases for J; bases not matched to a gene: 9. Germline V CDR1 and CDR2: SGHVS, FQNEAQ. The CDR3 runs to 16 residues. The CDR3 loop is CASSLLAGEVSYEQYF. The CDR3 DNA reads TGTGCCAGCTCCTTACTAGCGGGGGAGGTCTCCTACGAGCAGTACTTC.

The chain has TRBV19 and TRBJ1-6; 10 bases match TRBD1. Germline assignment: CDR1 LNHDA and CDR2 SQIVND (reference sequence). Trimming cost V 8 bases and J 8 bases; bases outside gene matches: 3. CDR3 size: 13 residues. The CDR3 reads CASGDRGDSPLHF. CDR3 DNA sequence: TGTGCCAGTGGGGACAGGGGAGATTCACCCCTCCACTTT.

This clone is a singleton in its sample. The chain uses TRBV13 and TRBJ2-3; D is possibly TRBD2 (5 bases). Germline V gene sequence: CDR1 PRHDT, CDR2 FYEKMQ (reference sequence). The CDR3 is 17 residues long. The V gene lost 5 bases and the J gene lost 2 bases, with 20 bases spanning the gap. CDR3 in amino acids: CASSRESDYPYTDTQYF. The DNA for the CDR3 is TGTGCCAGCAGCCGCGAGAGTGACTACCCCTACACAGATACGCAGTATTTT.

The V and J genes are TRBV14 and TRBJ1-2; no reliable D call. Trimming took 1 base from V and 2 from J, leaving 5 bases between them. Germline values: CDR1 SGHDN, CDR2 FVKESK. This CDR3 is built from 13 residues. The CDR3 spells CASSQGQNYGYTF. CDR3 DNA: TGTGCCAGCAGCCAAGGCCAGAACTATGGCTACACCTTC.

The gene calls are TRBV5-1 and TRBJ2-5; 12 bases are shared with TRBD2. The CDR3 extends over 17 amino acids. Trimming took 0 bases from V and 5 from J; bases not matched to a gene: 8. The germline gives CDR1 SGHRS, CDR2 YFSETQ. CDR3 protein: CASSLGASGRAAETQYF. CDR3 DNA: TGCGCCAGCAGCTTGGGGGCTAGCGGGAGGGCCGCGGAGACCCAGTACTTC.

The V call is TRBV7-7, the J call TRBJ2-2; 7 bases map to TRBD1. With V trimmed by 5 bases and J by 3 bases, 3 bases remained unmatched. CDR1 SSHAT and CDR2 FNYEAQ come from the germline V gene (reference sequence). The CDR3 is made up of 14 amino acids. CDR3 in amino acids: CASSVQGDTGELFF. The CDR3 DNA reads as TGTGCCAGCAGCGTTCAGGGGGACACCGGGGAGCTGTTTTTT.

Written as DNA, the CDR3 is TGTGCCAGTAGAAGGGGACAGTTATATGGCTACACCTTC. Protein product: CASRRGQLYGYTF. The V and J genes are TRBV2 and TRBJ1-2; 7 positions agree with TRBD1. The length of the CDR3 is 13 residues. Unmatched junction bases numbered 9, after V lost 9 bases and J lost 5 bases. Germline assignment: CDR1 SNHLY and CDR2 FYNNEI.

The chain links TRBV28 to TRBJ1-5; TRBD1 is a possible D gene (5 bases). V was pared by 7 bases and J by 6 bases, with 10 bases between. This CDR3 spans 12 amino acids. Germline V gene lookup returns CDR1 MDHEN and CDR2 SYDVKM. The CDR3 DNA is TGTGCCAGCAAATTCGGGGGTCAGCCCCAGCATTTT. Its translation is CASKFGGQPQHF.

The rearrangement joins TRBV5-1 to TRBJ2-5; 8 nucleotides align to TRBD2. The J segment lost 5 bases and the V segment lost 4 bases, leaving 10 bases of the junction unmatched. Germline-derived CDR1 and CDR2 are SGHRS and YFSETQ. The CDR3 consists of 15 residues. The CDR3: CASSRDLPSGETQYF. The DNA of the CDR3 is TGCGCCAGCAGCCGAGATTTACCTAGCGGGGAGACCCAGTACTTC.

This rearrangement joins TRBV5-8 to TRBJ2-5; 7 bases match TRBD1. This CDR3 is built from 14 residues. The trim removed 7 bases at V and 0 bases at J, leaving 6 bases unmatched. Per germline, CDR1 SGHTS and CDR2 YDEGEE. CDR3 amino acids: CASSGRGYQETQYF. Here the CDR3 DNA reads TGTGCCAGCTCCGGCAGGGGGTACCAAGAGACCCAGTACTTC.

This chain uses TRBV4-1 with TRBJ2-3, with 8 nucleotides matching TRBD1. Per germline, CDR1 MGHRA and CDR2 YSYEKL. The V segment lost 3 bases and the J segment 1 base; nucleotides outside the gene matches: 6. The CDR3 consists of 16 residues. The CDR3 protein is CASSQRETGGTDTQYF. The CDR3 coding sequence is TGCGCCAGCAGCCAGAGGGAGACAGGGGGCACAGATACGCAGTATTTT.

This sequence joins TRBV6-5 and TRBJ2-5; TRBD2 is a possible D gene (6 bases). The ends were cut back, 2 bases at V and 3 bases at J, with 13 bases in the middle. This CDR3 contains 15 residues. Germline V gene lookup returns CDR1 MNHEY and CDR2 SVGAGI. The CDR3 DNA sequence: TGTGCCAGCAGTTACGGGGCCGCGGGGAAAGAGACCCAGTACTTC. Encoded protein: CASSYGAAGKETQYF.

The V call is TRBV5-4, the J call TRBJ2-7; 8 bases map to TRBD1. Losses at the gene ends were 0 bases for V and 4 bases for J; bases not matched to a gene: 6. Germline loops: CDR1 SGHNT, CDR2 YYREEE (reference sequence). The CDR3 sequence is 15 residues long. CDR3 nucleotide sequence: TGTGCCAGCAGCTTGGAGGCAGGGGGCGGGTACGAGCAGTACTTC. Translated: CASSLEAGGGYEQYF.

The genes are TRBV20-1 and TRBJ2-7; 7 bases are shared with TRBD2. V lost 3 bases, J lost 5 bases, and 7 bases stayed unmatched. CDR3 length: 13 residues. Per the germline V gene, CDR1 is DFQATT and CDR2 is SNEGSKA (reference sequence). The CDR3: CSASRLAGHEQYF. CDR3 nucleotides: TGCAGTGCTAGTAGACTAGCAGGCCACGAGCAGTACTTC.

The chain couples TRBV7-9 to TRBJ2-1, with TRBD2 matching 7 bases. V lost 5 bases, J lost 10 bases, and 8 bases stayed unmatched. This CDR3 region has 13 residues. Germline assignment: CDR1 SEHNR and CDR2 FQNEAQ (reference sequence). CDR3 DNA: TGTGCCAGCAGCCCTAAAGGCGGGGGAGAGCAGTTCTTC. As protein: CASSPKGGGEQFF.

The chain couples TRBV4-2 to TRBJ2-3; 8 positions match TRBD2. The germline CDR1 and CDR2 sequences are LGHNA and YNFKEQ. The V segment lost 4 bases and the J segment 3 bases; nucleotides outside the gene matches: 12. This CDR3 region has 17 residues. The CDR3: CASSRSNGAGGTDTQYF. For the CDR3, the DNA is TGTGCCAGCAGCCGCTCAAATGGCGCGGGAGGAACAGATACGCAGTATTTT.

The chain combines TRBV6-5 with TRBJ2-7; TRBD2 is a possible D gene (5 bases). Between the trimmed V and J ends, which lost 8 bases and 4 bases, there was a span of 15 bases. Germline V lookup: CDR1 MNHEY, CDR2 SVGAGI. The length of the CDR3 is 13 residues. This CDR3 reads CASGGLPEYEQYF. CDR3 in DNA: TGTGCCAGCGGCGGGCTGCCGGAATACGAGCAGTACTTC.

This clone was picked up a small number of times. The J gene is TRBJ1-2, the V gene TRBV19; D ambiguous. Per the germline V gene, CDR1 is LNHDA and CDR2 is SQIVND (reference sequence). The CDR3 has 12 residues. The V gene lost 6 bases and the J gene lost 4 bases, with 9 bases spanning the gap. CDR3 sequence reads: CASSLSSYGYTF. The CDR3 region has the DNA TGTGCCAGTAGCCTCTCGAGCTATGGCTACACCTTC.

This sequence joins TRBV11-3 and TRBJ2-5, with a tentative D call TRBD2 (6 bases). This CDR3 is 13 amino acids long. The V gene lost 4 bases and the J gene lost 3 bases, with 9 bases spanning the gap. The germline V gene has CDR1 SGHNT and CDR2 YENEEA. The CDR3 bases are TGTGCCAGCAGCTCGGGAGCAAAAGAGACCCAGTACTTC. Protein: CASSSGAKETQYF.

V usage is TRBV30 and J usage is TRBJ1-1, with D maybe TRBD1 (6 bases). Germline CDR1 is GTSNPN and CDR2 is SVGIG (reference sequence). The CDR3 is 12 residues long. Trimming removed 2 bases at V and 11 bases at J, with 15 bases between. CDR3 coding DNA: TGTGCCTGGAGTCCCGGACAGCTTGTTGCTTTCTTT. It yields the protein CAWSPGQLVAFF.

This clone was seen only once. V is TRBV7-9 and J is TRBJ1-1, with TRBD1 matching 8 bases. The V gene end was trimmed by 3 bases and the J gene end by 2 bases; junction bases not matched to a gene: 14. Germline V CDR1 and CDR2: SEHNR, FQNEAQ (reference sequence). The CDR3 runs 18 residues. The CDR3 region has the DNA TGTGCCAGCAGCTTCAGTTTGACGACAGGGGCGCCCAACACTGAAGCTTTCTTT. Translating it yields CASSFSLTTGAPNTEAFF.

The chain joins TRBV18 to TRBJ1-4, with TRBD1 matching over 9 bases. The CDR3 runs 14 residues. In germline, CDR1 is KGHSH, CDR2 LQKENI. Trimming took 3 bases from V and 8 from J; bases not matched to a gene: 4. The CDR3 sequence is CASSPGQGGEKLFF. The CDR3 DNA reads as TGTGCCAGCTCACCGGGACAGGGCGGGGAAAAACTGTTTTTT.